The 22 T cell receptor beta chains listed next were all sequenced from one sample in a study of CD8+CD57+ T cells in acquired aplastic anemia. Template material for TCR beta VDJ and CDR3 profiling consisted of genomic DNA. TCRdb called the reads again in MiXCR, with one record for every CDR3 protein. The sample lists 200,000 to 250,000 distinct CDR3 sequences, around 60% seen once, with about 29% in the top ten. The sequencing input was sorted CD4+, CD8+, or CD8+CD57+ T cells (not recorded which) from PBMCs. The source of these receptors is a human donor in good health.

The chain employs TRBV6-1 and TRBJ2-7; D possibly uses TRBD1 or TRBD2 (6 bases each). Germline CDR1 MNHNS, CDR2 SASEGT. Deletions cut 7 bases from V and 6 bases from J, with 13 bases between. CDR3 length: 12 residues. This CDR3 reads CASTTGGGEQYF. As DNA, the CDR3 is TGTGCCAGCACCACAGGAGGGGGCGAGCAGTACTTC.

This clonotype appeared a few times. V is TRBV7-8 and J is TRBJ2-7; no clear D gene. The CDR3 runs to 13 residues. V was pared by 0 bases and J by 3 bases, with 6 bases between. The V gene's germline CDR1 is SGHVS and CDR2 FQNEAQ. As DNA, the CDR3 is TGTGCCAGCAGCTTAGCAGGTTACTACGAGCAGTACTTC. It codes for CASSLAGYYEQYF.

This clonotype was found a few times. The chain is built from TRBV7-2 and TRBJ2-1; D is ambiguous. The length of the CDR3 is 13 residues. Germline V gene lookup returns CDR1 SGHTA and CDR2 FQGNSA. The V gene lost 10 bases and the J gene lost 8 bases, with 18 bases spanning the gap. CDR3 sequence (DNA): TGTGCCACTAGACTCCACGAAATCGATGAGCAGTTCTTC. This translates into CATRLHEIDEQFF. Combining the CDR3 with reference TRBV7-2 and TRBJ2-1 gives the whole variable domain GAGVSQSPSNKVTEKGKDVELRCDPISGHTALYWYRQSLGQGLEFLIYFQGNSAPDKSGLPSDRFSAERTGGSVSTLTIQRTQQEDSAVYLCATRLHEIDEQFFGPGTRLTVL.

This clonotype has at least ten counts. This chain uses TRBV11-2 with TRBJ1-2, with a possible D match to TRBD1 (5 bases). This CDR3 comprises 20 residues. The germline CDR1 and CDR2 sequences are SGHAT and FQNNGV. V was trimmed by 5 bases and J by 1 base, leaving 29 bases between them. CDR3 sequence reads: CASSLQTGGDGPANNYGYTF. The CDR3 coding sequence is TGTGCCAGCAGCCTTCAAACCGGGGGGGACGGTCCCGCGAATAACTATGGCTACACCTTC. The whole variable domain, remainder taken from reference TRBV11-2 and TRBJ1-2, is EAGVAQSPRYKIIEKRQSVAFWCNPISGHATLYWYQQILGQGPKLLIQFQNNGVVDDSQLPKDRFSAERLKGVDSTLKIQPAKLEDSAVYLCASSLQTGGDGPANNYGYTFGSGTRLTVV.

The chain joins TRBV5-1 to TRBJ2-7; TRBD2 aligns across 14 bases. Germline CDR1 and CDR2: SGHRS and YFSETQ. The CDR3 sequence is 17 residues long. Trimming took 4 bases from V and 4 from J; bases not matched to a gene: 10. The CDR3 sequence is CASSTRLAGGPRYEQYF. The CDR3 region has the DNA TGCGCCAGCAGCACGAGACTAGCGGGAGGGCCAAGGTACGAGCAGTACTTC.

The chain has TRBV7-3 and TRBJ2-7; possibly TRBD1 for D (5 bases). CDR3 size: 13 residues. The ends were cut back, 5 bases at V and 4 bases at J, with 12 bases in the middle. Per the germline V gene, CDR1 is SGHTA and CDR2 is FQGTGA. The chain's CDR3 is CASSRPGKYEQYF. CDR3 DNA sequence: TGTGCCAGCAGCCGTCCAGGGAAGTACGAGCAGTACTTC.

This clonotype has a handful of counts. A much more abundant neighbour one base away suggests this may be a read error. The rearrangement uses TRBV6-1 and TRBJ2-1; D is possibly TRBD1 or TRBD2 (7 bases each). The CDR3 loop spans 12 amino acids. Germline CDR1 and CDR2: MNHNS and SASEGT. CDR3 in DNA: TGTGCCACCGACAGGGACTACAATGAGCATTTCTTC. Protein: CATDRDYNEHFF.

The chain couples TRBV9 to TRBJ2-1, with 7 positions matching TRBD1. Losses at the gene ends were 2 bases for V and 6 bases for J; bases not matched to a gene: 5. The CDR3 is made up of 14 amino acids. Germline values: CDR1 SGDLS, CDR2 YYNGEE. CDR3: CASSVRWTGNEQFF. CDR3 nucleotides: TGTGCCAGCAGCGTTCGCTGGACAGGCAATGAGCAGTTCTTC.

As regards this clonotype: Being one base from a much bigger clone, this may be a read error. The V call is TRBV6-9, the J call TRBJ2-2; 13 bases are a match to TRBD2. This CDR3 has 14 residues. The V gene's germline CDR1 is MNHGY and CDR2 SVAAGI. The CDR3 region is CVSNTSGGARELFF. The CDR3 DNA is TGTGTCAGCAACACTAGCGGGGGGGCCCGGGAGCTGTTTTTT.

About this clonotype: Compared with germline, one end of the junction differs, possibly owing to a read error. The rearrangement links TRBV6-2 or TRBV6-3 to TRBJ2-1, with a tentative D call TRBD2 (6 bases). CDR3 length equals 15 residues. Germline V lookup: CDR1 MNHEY, CDR2 SVGEGT. The CDR3 DNA reads as TGTGCCAGCAGTGTGGAGGGCTCAGCCTACAATGAGCGGTTCTTC. Its translation: CASSVEGSAYNERFF.

The chain links TRBV19 to TRBJ1-1; D ambiguous. This CDR3 is 12 amino acids long. In germline, CDR1 is LNHDA, CDR2 SQIVND (reference sequence). The germline V and J ends were trimmed by 5 bases and 8 bases, with 12 bases remaining between them. CDR3 DNA: TGTGCCAGTAGTTTCCCCGGAGACGAAGCTTTCTTT. Protein: CASSFPGDEAFF.

The chain couples TRBV7-9 to TRBJ1-2; 9 bases align to TRBD1. CDR3 size: 15 residues. Germline CDR1 reads SEHNR; CDR2 reads FQNEAQ (reference sequence). The V segment lost 5 bases and the J segment 6 bases; nucleotides outside the gene matches: 10. CDR3 in DNA: TGTGCCAGCAGCGCTGCGGACAGGGGAATTCATGGCTACACCTTC. Its protein is CASSAADRGIHGYTF. The whole variable domain, remainder taken from reference TRBV7-9 and TRBJ1-2, is DTGVSQNPRHKITKRGQNVTFRCDPISEHNRLYWYRQTLGQGPEFLTYFQNEAQLEKSRLLSDRFSAERPKGSFSTLEIQRTEQGDSAMYLCASSAADRGIHGYTFGSGTRLTVV.

The V call is TRBV20-1, the J call TRBJ1-5; 8 positions match TRBD1. Germline V CDR1 and CDR2: DFQATT, SNEGSKA (reference sequence). Trimming took 3 bases from V and 11 from J; bases not matched to a gene: 9. The CDR3 extends over 13 amino acids. The CDR3 nucleotides read TGCAGTGCTAGCCCAGGGGGCGATAAGACCCAGCATTTT. Translation gives CSASPGGDKTQHF.

V usage is TRBV10-2 and J usage is TRBJ2-3, with D tentatively TRBD1 (5 bases). Germline V CDR1 and CDR2: WSHSY, SAAADI. V was pared by 6 bases and J by 4 bases, with 11 bases between. The CDR3 loop spans 13 amino acids. The chain's CDR3 is CASSGQGPDTQYF. The CDR3 nucleotides read TGCGCCAGCAGCGGTCAGGGCCCAGATACGCAGTATTTT.

This clonotype was picked up a small number of times. The rearrangement joins TRBV7-9 to TRBJ2-7; 7 positions agree with TRBD1. The germline V gene has CDR1 SEHNR and CDR2 FQNEAQ (reference sequence). The CDR3 runs 15 residues. The V gene end was trimmed by 1 base and the J gene end by 7 bases; junction bases not matched to a gene: 10. CDR3 amino acids: CASSLEGTVVREQYF. CDR3 coding DNA: TGTGCCAGCAGCTTAGAAGGGACAGTGGTAAGGGAGCAGTACTTC.

The genes are TRBV12-3 or TRBV12-4 and TRBJ2-7; 9 nucleotides agree with TRBD1. V trimming: 6 bases; J trimming: 4 bases; junction bases outside the gene matches: 7. CDR3 length: 14 amino acids. CDR3 protein: CASSRGTGMYEQYF. In DNA form, the CDR3 reads TGTGCCAGCAGCAGAGGGACAGGGATGTACGAGCAGTACTTC.

The chain has TRBV24-1 and TRBJ2-1; D is perhaps TRBD2 (6 bases). This CDR3 contains 14 residues. The germline V gene encodes CDR1 KGHDR and CDR2 SFDVKD. Trimming shortened V by 8 bases and J by 4 bases, and 14 bases separated the two germline ends. The CDR3 here is CATIGTSSYNEQFF. CDR3 in DNA: TGTGCCACCATTGGTACTAGCTCTTACAATGAGCAGTTCTTC.

This sequence joins TRBV10-3 and TRBJ2-3, with a tentative D call TRBD1 (5 bases). CDR3 size: 14 residues. Germline CDR1 and CDR2: ENHRY and SYGVKD. The germline V and J ends were trimmed by 2 bases and 7 bases, with 13 bases remaining between them. CDR3 region: CAISEPTVVNTQYF. The CDR3 DNA reads TGTGCCATCAGTGAGCCGACAGTTGTTAATACGCAGTATTTT.

The sample holds one count of this clonotype. V gene TRBV7-9 combines with J gene TRBJ2-5; 7 nucleotides match TRBD2. CDR1 and CDR2 (germline): SEHNR, FQNEAQ (reference sequence). V trimming: 1 base; J trimming: 4 bases; junction bases outside the gene matches: 0. This CDR3 has 13 amino acids. CDR3 sequence: CASSLERGETQYF. The CDR3 nucleotides are TGTGCCAGCAGCTTAGAGCGGGGAGAGACCCAGTACTTC.

This clonotype has ten or more counts. The J gene is TRBJ1-5, the V gene TRBV7-2; D is unresolved. The CDR3 covers 16 residues. CDR1 is SGHTA, CDR2 FQGNSA, per germline. V dropped 2 bases and J dropped 3 bases, with 14 bases sitting between them. The CDR3 sequence is CASSLWLENHNQPQHF. CDR3 sequence (DNA): TGTGCCAGCAGCTTATGGTTAGAGAACCACAATCAGCCCCAGCATTTT.

The V call is TRBV19, the J call TRBJ2-3, with a possible D match to TRBD1 (6 bases). Deletions cut 4 bases from V and 0 bases from J, with 11 bases between. This CDR3 contains 15 residues. Germline V gives CDR1 LNHDA, CDR2 SQIVND (reference sequence). CDR3 bases: TGTGCCAGTAGTACGTACAGGGATAGCACAGATACGCAGTATTTT. Amino acids: CASSTYRDSTDTQYF.

This clonotype was detected ten times or more. The chain links TRBV7-8 to TRBJ1-5; D gene unclear. Trimming cost V 2 bases and J 1 base, with 6 bases left between them. The CDR3 length is 14 residues. Germline assignment: CDR1 SGHVS and CDR2 FQNEAQ. The CDR3 coding sequence is TGTGCCAGCAGCTTATATGGGAGCAATCAGCCCCAGCATTTT. Its translation is CASSLYGSNQPQHF.